Sequencing of this TCR beta chain was carried out in a study of blood T cell repertoires in COVID-19. Across the whole study: The analysed material was cDNA or gDNA that came from T cells, B-cell-depleted T cells, or PBMCs.

Produced via immunoSEQ multiplex PCR; TCRdb's table is partial and in-frame only. The table shows more than 200,000 clones, with more than 75% occurring only once. Participant age was roughly 18 to 95 years, and participants resided in about 25 US areas. Cohort assignment relied on participant-reported clinical history. Germline V gene data show CDR1 as LGHDT and CDR2 as YNNKEL (reference sequence). The CDR3 is 15 amino acids. V lost 8 bases to trimming and J lost 5 bases; unmatched junction nucleotides: 14. This chain uses TRBV3-1 (or the pseudogene TRBV3-2) with TRBJ1-1; 7 bases align to TRBD1. The sequenced sample consisted of PBMCs or T cells enriched from blood (not recorded which). This clonotype was sampled from a woman in her thirties or forties with acute COVID-19. CDR3 sequence: CASATQDRRGTEAFF. The CDR3 DNA reads TGTGCCAGCGCTACGCAGGACAGGAGAGGTACTGAAGCTTTCTTT.